This T cell receptor (beta chain) was retrieved from a study of blood T cell repertoires in COVID-19. For the study at large: Sites in the United States, Italy and Spain provided acute and convalescent COVID-19 samples. PBMCs, B-cell-depleted T cells, or T cells were the source of the cDNA or gDNA that made up the material.

CDR1 SGHNT and CDR2 YYREEE come from the germline V gene (reference sequence). The CDR3 totals 15 residues. With 0 bases removed from V and 0 bases from J, the gap between germline ends came to 9 bases. Original processing notes: Amplification from reference gene primers served as the basis for estimated nucleated cell counts. Sequencing was performed with immunoSEQ multiplex PCR; in TCRdb, only in-frame clones are kept and a portion is missing. The D gene and trimming were derived from the DNA, and the V and J assignments and clone size from that table. Found here are tens of thousands of clones, 70% to 90% of them singletons; the top ten hold roughly 1.2%.

The chain employs TRBV5-4 and TRBJ1-2; D gene ambiguous. Material: peripheral blood. The receptor was isolated from a woman in her sixties or seventies with acute or convalescent COVID-19. Here the CDR3 DNA reads TGTGCCAGCAGCTTGGGGGCCAGGACTAACTATGGCTACACCTTC. Residues: CASSLGARTNYGYTF.